The text below deals with one T cell receptor beta chain. Methods used by the authors: Quantification of nucleated cells was approximated via reference gene primer amplification. This table comes from immunoSEQ multiplex PCR, and its TCRdb copy is limited to in-frame clones, with some not included. D and trimming were read from the DNA, whereas the V and J calls and clone size are those reported in that table. The table has 50,000 to 65,000 clones, roughly 79% seen once. This sample stems from a study of blood T cell repertoires in COVID-19. Background on the study: Researchers got acute and convalescent COVID-19 samples from the United States, Italy and Spain. In each case, the material was cDNA or gDNA derived from T cells, B-cell-depleted T cells, or PBMCs.

V lost 3 bases and J 5 bases, leaving 11 bases between the germline ends. CDR1 and CDR2 (germline): MDHEN, SYDVKM. This CDR3 has 13 residues. Sample: peripheral blood. The receptor was isolated from a woman between 55 and 75 years old with acute or convalescent COVID-19. V is TRBV28 and J is TRBJ2-7, with a tentative D call TRBD1 (6 bases). The CDR3 loop is CASSLVRGHEQYF. In DNA form, the CDR3 reads TGTGCCAGCAGTTTGGTCAGGGGCCACGAGCAGTACTTC. Full variable domain (missing parts from reference TRBV28 and TRBJ2-7): DVKVTQSSRYLVKRTGEKVFLECVQDMDHENMFWYRQDPGLGLRLIYFSYDVKMKEKGDIPEGYSVSREKKERFSLILESASTNQTSMYLCASSLVRGHEQYFGPGTRLTVT.